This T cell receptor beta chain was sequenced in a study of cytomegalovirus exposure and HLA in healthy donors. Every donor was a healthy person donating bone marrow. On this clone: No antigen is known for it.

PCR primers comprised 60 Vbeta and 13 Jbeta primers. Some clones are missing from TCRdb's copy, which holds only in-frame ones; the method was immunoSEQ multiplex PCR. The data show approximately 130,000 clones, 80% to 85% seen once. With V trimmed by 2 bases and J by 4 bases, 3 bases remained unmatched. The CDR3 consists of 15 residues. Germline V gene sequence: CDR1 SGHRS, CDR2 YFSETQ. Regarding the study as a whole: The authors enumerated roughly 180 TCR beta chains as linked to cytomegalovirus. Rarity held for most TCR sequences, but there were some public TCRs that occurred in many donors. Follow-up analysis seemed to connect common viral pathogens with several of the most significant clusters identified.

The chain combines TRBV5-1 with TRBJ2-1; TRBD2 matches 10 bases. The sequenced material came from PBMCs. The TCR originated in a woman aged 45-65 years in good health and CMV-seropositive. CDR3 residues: CASSLAGGGYNEQFF. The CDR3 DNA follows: TGCGCCAGCAGCTTAGCGGGAGGGGGGTACAATGAGCAGTTCTTC.